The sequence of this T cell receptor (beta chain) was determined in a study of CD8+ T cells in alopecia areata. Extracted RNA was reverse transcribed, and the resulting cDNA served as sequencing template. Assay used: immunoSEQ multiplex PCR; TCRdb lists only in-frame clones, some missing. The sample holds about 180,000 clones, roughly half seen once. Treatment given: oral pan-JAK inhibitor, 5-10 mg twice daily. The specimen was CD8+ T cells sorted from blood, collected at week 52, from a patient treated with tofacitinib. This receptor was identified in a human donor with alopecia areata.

CDR3 coding DNA: TGCGCCAGTGGGCAGGGAACTAGGACCCTCGACCACGAGCAGTACTTC. Its protein is CASGQGTRTLDHEQYF. This rearrangement joins TRBV5-1 to TRBJ2-7, with D perhaps assigned TRBD1 or TRBD2 (5 bases each). The CDR3 has 16 amino acids. With 8 bases removed from V and 5 bases from J, the gap between germline ends came to 26 bases. Germline CDR1 reads SGHRS; CDR2 reads YFSETQ.